These 30 T cell receptor beta chains were sequenced from one sample in a study of cytomegalovirus exposure and HLA in healthy donors. The PCR contained 60 Vbeta and 13 Jbeta primers. Here immunoSEQ multiplex PCR was the method, and the copy in TCRdb shows in-frame clones only, minus some. This sample has 250,000 to 350,000 clones, with around 66% found just once. Sequences were obtained from PBMCs. These TCRs come from a female donor in good health and CMV-seronegative.

Regarding this clone: This same CDR3 is encoded by further DNA sequences in the sample. This chain links TRBV7-9 with TRBJ1-2; TRBD1 matches 8 bases. The germline V gene has CDR1 SEHNR and CDR2 FQNEAQ (reference sequence). The CDR3 contains 16 residues. V shed 0 bases, J shed 8 bases, and the junction held 11 bases outside the gene matches. The CDR3 spells CASSLASGGEGYGYTF. CDR3 nucleotides: TGTGCCAGCAGCTTAGCCTCAGGGGGCGAAGGCTACGGCTACACCTTC.

This chain links TRBV7-9 with TRBJ2-7, with TRBD1 as a possible D gene (5 bases). Per germline, CDR1 SEHNR and CDR2 FQNEAQ (reference sequence). The length of the CDR3 is 14 residues. V gave up 4 bases and J gave up 3 bases, with 13 bases separating them. The CDR3 is CASSSAGWSYEQYF. As DNA, the CDR3 is TGTGCCAGCAGCTCCGCAGGGTGGAGCTACGAGCAGTACTTC.

V usage is TRBV30 and J usage is TRBJ2-7, with 8 bases matching TRBD2. V lost 1 base, J lost 5 bases, and 1 base stayed unmatched. Germline V gene sequence: CDR1 GTSNPN, CDR2 SVGIG (reference sequence). This CDR3 region has 12 residues. The CDR3 here is CAWSAGGHEQYF. The CDR3 region has the DNA TGTGCCTGGAGTGCGGGAGGGCACGAGCAGTACTTC.

The chain joins TRBV6-1 to TRBJ2-7; D call uncertain. Germline CDR1 MNHNS, CDR2 SASEGT. CDR3 length: 12 residues. Between the trimmed V and J ends, which lost 5 bases and 6 bases, there was a span of 11 bases. For the CDR3, the DNA is TGTGCCAGCAGTATTCTTCCCCTCGAGCAGTACTTC. It translates to CASSILPLEQYF.

V and J are TRBV28 and TRBJ2-2; 11 nucleotides align to TRBD2. The CDR3 spans 17 residues. Germline CDR1 reads MDHEN; CDR2 reads SYDVKM. J lost 8 bases, V lost 4 bases, and 12 bases had no gene match. The CDR3: CASSYYLAGGPRGELFF. The DNA for the CDR3 is TGTGCCAGCAGTTACTATTTAGCGGGAGGGCCAAGGGGGGAGCTGTTTTTT. Together with reference TRBV28 and TRBJ2-2, the CDR3 gives the full variable domain: DVKVTQSSRYLVKRTGEKVFLECVQDMDHENMFWYRQDPGLGLRLIYFSYDVKMKEKGDIPEGYSVSREKKERFSLILESASTNQTSMYLCASSYYLAGGPRGELFFGEGSRLTVL.

The chain carries TRBV27 and TRBJ2-1; TRBD2 aligns across 9 bases. V lost 6 bases to trimming and J lost 5 bases; unmatched junction nucleotides: 14. CDR1 and CDR2 from the germline V gene are MNHEY and SMNVEV (reference sequence). The CDR3 consists of 17 residues. DNA of the CDR3: TGTGCCAGCAGCGCCCGGGGCGGGAGGGCCCTTAACAATGAGCAGTTCTTC. This encodes CASSARGGRALNNEQFF.

The CDR3 sequence: CSARPGTSVYF. The DNA of the CDR3 is TGCAGTGCTAGACCCGGGACTAGTGTGTACTTC. The chain combines TRBV20-1 with TRBJ2-5, with 8 bases lining up with TRBD2. V was clipped by 2 bases and J by 13 bases; unmatched bases: 6. Germline CDR1 reads DFQATT; CDR2 reads SNEGSKA (reference sequence). The CDR3 contains 11 residues.

The gene calls are TRBV27 and TRBJ2-7, with TRBD1 identical over 7 bases. There are 16 residues in the CDR3. J lost 0 bases, V lost 5 bases, and 10 bases had no gene match. CDR1 is MNHEY and CDR2 is SMNVEV in the germline V gene (reference sequence). The CDR3 nucleotides are TGTGCCAGCAGTCCTTACAGGGGACGGAGCTCCTACGAGCAGTACTTC. Residues: CASSPYRGRSSYEQYF.

V usage is TRBV19 and J usage is TRBJ2-1; the match to TRBD2 covers 7 bases. V was clipped by 4 bases and J by 5 bases; unmatched bases: 11. The CDR3 sequence is 16 residues long. Germline CDR1 is LNHDA and CDR2 is SQIVND (reference sequence). CDR3 amino acids: CASSTPPRRGNNEQFF. The CDR3 bases are TGTGCCAGTAGTACCCCGCCAAGGCGGGGGAACAATGAGCAGTTCTTC. The full variable domain, completed using reference TRBV19 and TRBJ2-1, is DGGITQSPKYLFRKEGQNVTLSCEQNLNHDAMYWYRQDPGQGLRLIYYSQIVNDFQKGDIAEGYSVSREKKESFPLTVTSAQKNPTAFYLCASSTPPRRGNNEQFFGPGTRLTVL.

The J gene is TRBJ2-7, the V gene TRBV7-2, with 9 bases fitting TRBD2. CDR3 length: 13 residues. After removal of 5 bases from V and 10 bases from J, the junction contained 9 bases not matched to a gene. Germline CDR1 reads SGHTA; CDR2 reads FQGNSA. CDR3 in amino acids: CASSPGLATYQYF. As DNA, the CDR3 is TGTGCCAGCAGCCCGGGACTAGCAACGTACCAGTACTTC.

A few counts support this clone. The V gene is TRBV27, the J gene TRBJ1-5; D is possibly TRBD1 (5 bases). Germline V lookup: CDR1 MNHEY, CDR2 SMNVEV (reference sequence). V lost 5 bases, J lost 9 bases, and 11 bases lay in between. This CDR3 contains 12 residues. CDR3 protein: CASSPPGLPQHF. CDR3 sequence (DNA): TGTGCCAGCAGTCCGCCGGGACTGCCCCAGCATTTT.

The chain joins TRBV7-9 to TRBJ2-7; 7 nucleotides align to TRBD1. CDR1 and CDR2 from the germline V gene are SEHNR and FQNEAQ (reference sequence). Trimming cost V 5 bases and J 5 bases; bases outside gene matches: 9. This CDR3 comprises 14 residues. CDR3 nucleotides: TGTGCCAGCAGCCTCACAACAGGGGTAAACGAGCAGTACTTC. Translated, it gives CASSLTTGVNEQYF.

The chain uses TRBV9 and TRBJ2-1, with a weak D call TRBD1 (6 bases). Germline V gene data show CDR1 as SGDLS and CDR2 as YYNGEE. The V end lost 0 bases, the J end lost 7 bases, and 11 bases lay between the germline ends. CDR3 length: 14 amino acids. Written as DNA, the CDR3 is TGTGCCAGCAGCGTAGAACAGGGAAAAAATGAGCAGTTCTTC. Translating gives CASSVEQGKNEQFF.

The chain links TRBV16 to TRBJ2-7; 8 nucleotides match TRBD2. After removal of 3 bases from V and 6 bases from J, the junction contained 16 bases not matched to a gene. This CDR3 has 17 residues. Germline V gene sequence: CDR1 KGHSY, CDR2 FQNENV. The CDR3 protein is CASSHSSGQRFKSEQYF. The CDR3 nucleotides are TGTGCCAGCAGCCATTCTAGCGGGCAACGTTTTAAGTCCGAGCAGTACTTC. Together with reference TRBV16 and TRBJ2-7, the CDR3 gives the full variable domain: GEEVAQTPKHLVRGEGQKAKLYCAPIKGHSYVFWYQQVLKNEFKFLISFQNENVFDETGMPKERFSAKCLPNSPCSLEIQATKLEDSAVYFCASSHSSGQRFKSEQYFGPGTRLTVT.

V gene TRBV4-2 combines with J gene TRBJ2-4; the D gene is possibly TRBD2 (5 bases). The CDR3 extends over 14 amino acids. Trimming cost V 3 bases and J 6 bases, with 12 bases left between them. Germline CDR1 LGHNA, CDR2 YNFKEQ. The CDR3 nucleotides read TGTGCCAGCAGCCAGGACGGGAAAGGAAACATTCAGTACTTC. It specifies CASSQDGKGNIQYF.

The chain has TRBV28 and TRBJ2-2, with 7 bases matching TRBD1. This CDR3 is 15 amino acids long. V lost 3 bases to trimming and J lost 3 bases; unmatched junction nucleotides: 4. The germline V gene has CDR1 MDHEN and CDR2 SYDVKM. CDR3 nucleotide sequence: TGTGCCAGCAGTTTCCTCACAGGGGACACCGGGGAGCTGTTTTTT. Protein product: CASSFLTGDTGELFF. Full variable domain (remainder filled in from reference TRBV28 and TRBJ2-2): DVKVTQSSRYLVKRTGEKVFLECVQDMDHENMFWYRQDPGLGLRLIYFSYDVKMKEKGDIPEGYSVSREKKERFSLILESASTNQTSMYLCASSFLTGDTGELFFGEGSRLTVL.

This clone was seen a handful of times. The chain is built from TRBV9 and TRBJ2-5; D remains ambiguous. CDR3 length: 13 residues. Germline V gene sequence: CDR1 SGDLS, CDR2 YYNGEE. The V gene lost 0 bases and the J gene lost 5 bases, with 8 bases spanning the gap. The CDR3 spells CASSVDPRETQYF. The CDR3 DNA sequence: TGTGCCAGCAGCGTAGACCCCCGGGAGACCCAGTACTTC.

This chain links TRBV10-3 with TRBJ1-4; no clear D gene. CDR3 length: 14 residues. Trimming removed 5 bases at V and 7 bases at J, with 14 bases between. The V gene's germline CDR1 is ENHRY and CDR2 SYGVKD. Here the CDR3 reads CAISPRLLGEKLFF. The CDR3 coding sequence is TGTGCCATCAGTCCCAGGTTATTAGGTGAAAAACTGTTTTTT.

This sequence joins TRBV5-1 and TRBJ2-5; 9 bases are shared with TRBD1. This CDR3 comprises 16 residues. V shed 3 bases and J 4 bases; nucleotides not matched to a gene: 10. Germline V gives CDR1 SGHRS, CDR2 YFSETQ. The CDR3 loop is CASSWFGTGLRETQYF. CDR3 coding DNA: TGCGCCAGCAGCTGGTTCGGGACAGGGCTTCGAGAGACCCAGTACTTC.

The chain recombines TRBV15 with TRBJ2-1; unclear D gene. The CDR3 runs 12 residues. Looked up from germline, CDR1 is LNHNV and CDR2 is YYDKDF (reference sequence). Trimming took off 0 bases at V and 8 bases at J, with 5 bases between the two ends. Here the CDR3 reads CATSRDLDEQFF. In DNA, the CDR3 is TGTGCCACCAGCAGAGATCTAGATGAGCAGTTCTTC. Full variable domain (outside the CDR3, taken from reference TRBV15 and TRBJ2-1): DAMVIQNPRYQVTQFGKPVTLSCSQTLNHNVMYWYQQKSSQAPKLLFHYYDKDFNNEADTPDNFQSRRPNTSFCFLDIRSPGLGDTAMYLCATSRDLDEQFFGPGTRLTVL.

This clone was seen a handful of times. The chain couples TRBV4-1 to TRBJ2-1, with 9 bases identical to TRBD2. Trimming removed 8 bases from V and 4 bases from J; junction bases left unmatched: 9. Germline lookup yields CDR1 MGHRA and CDR2 YSYEKL. The length of the CDR3 is 15 residues. The DNA for the CDR3 is TGCGCCAGCGGGGCTCTAGCGGGAAATTACAATGAGCAGTTCTTC. This gives the protein CASGALAGNYNEQFF.

This clone was seen only a few times. The rearrangement links TRBV7-8 to TRBJ2-6, with TRBD1 matching over 7 bases. The CDR3 is made up of 20 amino acids. Germline CDR1 SGHVS, CDR2 FQNEAQ. J gave up 0 bases and V 0 bases, and 11 bases lay outside the gene matches. Written as DNA, the CDR3 is TGTGCCAGCAGCTTAGCTCGGGACAGTACGCTAATCTCTGGGGCCAACGTCCTGACTTTC. This gives the protein CASSLARDSTLISGANVLTF.

V usage is TRBV5-1 and J usage is TRBJ1-1; D possibly corresponds to TRBD1 (5 bases). The V end lost 0 bases, the J end lost 2 bases, and 11 bases lay between the germline ends. The germline V gene has CDR1 SGHRS and CDR2 YFSETQ. There are 15 residues in the CDR3. For the CDR3, the DNA is TGCGCCAGCAGCTTGGGTAACGGGGGAAACACTGAAGCTTTCTTT. It translates to CASSLGNGGNTEAFF.

The CDR3 nucleotides are TGTGCCAGCAGCTTGGGAGGGCCAGATACGCAGTATTTT. Translated, it gives CASSLGGPDTQYF. V is TRBV5-4 and J is TRBJ2-3, with a possible D match to TRBD2 (5 bases). Germline lookup yields CDR1 SGHNT and CDR2 YYREEE (reference sequence). This CDR3 is 13 amino acids long. Trimming stripped 0 bases from V and 4 bases from J, with 6 bases between.

This clone has just one count. This chain links TRBV2 with TRBJ2-5, with 7 bases that match TRBD1. The end of the DNA aligns better with TRBJ2-7, so the J call may be wrong. The CDR3 length is 15 residues. Germline values: CDR1 SNHLY, CDR2 FYNNEI. The CDR3 protein is CASSEFIVGGNEQYF. The DNA of the CDR3 is TGTGCCAGCAGTGAATTCATAGTAGGGGGCAACGAGCAGTACTTC.

The V gene is TRBV25-1, the J gene TRBJ1-1; D might be TRBD1 (5 bases). This CDR3 comprises 16 residues. V dropped 1 base and J dropped 1 base, with 13 bases sitting between them. Germline V CDR1 and CDR2: MGHDK, SYGVNS. The CDR3 coding sequence is TGTGCCAGCAGTGAATTCGGGGGGAAGGGGAACACTGAAGCTTTCTTT. It translates to CASSEFGGKGNTEAFF.

The chain uses TRBV27 and TRBJ2-5; 8 bases map to TRBD1. The J call may be in error: the DNA end matches TRBJ2-7 better. Germline assignment: CDR1 MNHEY and CDR2 SMNVEV (reference sequence). The CDR3 has 15 amino acids. The CDR3 bases are TGTGCCAGCAGTTTCCGGAACAGGGGGTTCTACGAGCAGTACTTC. Translating it yields CASSFRNRGFYEQYF.

The chain carries TRBV29-1 and TRBJ2-2; D is unresolved. This CDR3 comprises 13 residues. Germline V gene sequence: CDR1 SQVTM, CDR2 ANQGSEA. V was pared by 5 bases and J by 0 bases, with 7 bases between. CDR3 sequence (DNA): TGCAGCGTTCAGAACCCGAACACCGGGGAGCTGTTTTTT. Amino acid sequence: CSVQNPNTGELFF.

With regard to this clone: This sample also contains other DNA sequences that code for the same CDR3. The V call is TRBV19, the J call TRBJ1-5; D uncertain. CDR3 length: 16 residues. Trimming stripped 2 bases from V and 0 bases from J, with 11 bases between. Germline V CDR1 and CDR2: LNHDA, SQIVND (reference sequence). CDR3 loop: CASSILGDLSNQPQHF. The CDR3 coding sequence is TGTGCCAGTAGTATATTAGGAGACCTTAGCAATCAGCCCCAGCATTTT.

V and J are TRBV9 and TRBJ1-2; D gene ambiguous. Germline assignment: CDR1 SGDLS and CDR2 YYNGEE. V was trimmed by 2 bases and J by 8 bases, leaving 10 bases between them. This CDR3 is built from 12 residues. CDR3 in amino acids: CASSVGVQGYTF. DNA of the CDR3: TGTGCCAGCAGCGTGGGAGTCCAGGGCTACACCTTC.